These 13 T cell receptor beta chains share one sample of origin, sequenced in a study of cytomegalovirus exposure and HLA in healthy donors. The PCR contained 60 Vbeta and 13 Jbeta primers. Sequenced by immunoSEQ multiplex PCR; TCRdb stores in-frame clones only, minus some. The sample lists 210,000 or so clones, roughly 85% occurring once. Sample: PBMCs. Receptor source: a girl aged 2-9 years in good health and CMV-seronegative.

This chain joins TRBV6-6 and TRBJ1-2, with 8 positions matching TRBD1. Germline V gene sequence: CDR1 MNHNY, CDR2 SVGAGI (reference sequence). Trimming removed 2 bases from V and 8 bases from J; junction bases left unmatched: 7. The CDR3 sequence is 14 residues long. CDR3 in amino acids: CASSYPGQGGGYTF. The CDR3, as DNA: TGTGCCAGCAGTTACCCCGGACAGGGAGGCGGCTACACCTTC.

The chain couples TRBV5-1 to TRBJ2-3; D uncertain. Trimming cost V 2 bases and J 4 bases, with 5 bases left between them. Germline V gene lookup returns CDR1 SGHRS and CDR2 YFSETQ. This CDR3 comprises 12 residues. The CDR3 loop reads CASSFTADTQYF. CDR3 coding DNA: TGCGCCAGCAGCTTTACGGCAGATACGCAGTATTTT.

The chain is built from TRBV18 and TRBJ2-7; 7 bases are a match to TRBD1. In germline, CDR1 is KGHSH, CDR2 LQKENI. V was clipped by 6 bases and J by 0 bases; unmatched bases: 5. The CDR3 covers 14 residues. The CDR3 bases are TGTGCCAGCTCCCCCCGGGACAGCTCCTACGAGCAGTACTTC. Its protein is CASSPRDSSYEQYF.

This clone was observed a handful of times. The J gene is TRBJ1-2, the V gene TRBV6-5, with D unresolved. The CDR3 contains 13 residues. The V gene lost 6 bases and the J gene lost 3 bases, with 11 bases spanning the gap. Germline-derived CDR1 and CDR2 are MNHEY and SVGAGI. CDR3 sequence (DNA): TGTGCCAGCAGAAGGAGAGCGGACTATGGCTACACCTTC. This encodes CASRRRADYGYTF.

V is TRBV2 and J is TRBJ1-2; 8 positions agree with TRBD1. CDR3 length equals 17 residues. Germline-derived CDR1 and CDR2 are SNHLY and FYNNEI. V lost 7 bases, J lost 2 bases, and 15 bases stayed unmatched. The CDR3 reads CASTRESGRTGNYGYTF. The CDR3 DNA follows: TGTGCCAGCACTCGGGAAAGTGGTAGGACAGGGAACTATGGCTACACCTTC.

This rearrangement joins TRBV5-1 to TRBJ2-1; D gene unclear. Germline loops: CDR1 SGHRS, CDR2 YFSETQ. The V end was cut by 0 bases, the J end by 0 bases, with 10 bases between. There are 16 residues in the CDR3. The CDR3 DNA is TGCGCCAGCAGCTTGGATCGCCTTAGCTCCTACAATGAGCAGTTCTTC. Amino acids: CASSLDRLSSYNEQFF.

The chain joins TRBV11-2 to TRBJ1-1; 7 nucleotides line up with TRBD1. The CDR3 extends over 16 amino acids. The germline V gene encodes CDR1 SGHAT and CDR2 FQNNGV. V shed 6 bases and J 1 base; nucleotides not matched to a gene: 11. The CDR3 here is CASRGMLGGENTEAFF. DNA for the CDR3: TGTGCCAGCAGGGGAATGCTAGGGGGCGAGAACACTGAAGCTTTCTTT.

This clone was observed a few times. The rearrangement joins TRBV19 to TRBJ1-5; D may be TRBD1 (5 bases). Germline values: CDR1 LNHDA, CDR2 SQIVND (reference sequence). The CDR3 covers 16 residues. V gave up 7 bases and J gave up 1 base, with 17 bases separating them. The CDR3 region has the DNA TGTGCCAGTAACCCCTCGGGGGTTGGAAGCAATCAGCCCCAGCATTTT. It specifies CASNPSGVGSNQPQHF. The complete variable domain, with remaining parts taken from reference TRBV19 and TRBJ1-5, reads DGGITQSPKYLFRKEGQNVTLSCEQNLNHDAMYWYRQDPGQGLRLIYYSQIVNDFQKGDIAEGYSVSREKKESFPLTVTSAQKNPTAFYLCASNPSGVGSNQPQHFGDGTRLSIL.

This clone is a singleton in its sample. This chain connects TRBV11-2 to TRBJ2-7, with 11 bases that match TRBD2. Germline V CDR1 and CDR2: SGHAT, FQNNGV. The CDR3 totals 17 residues. J was trimmed by 4 bases and V by 5 bases; bases with no gene match: 13. The CDR3 DNA follows: TGTGCCAGCAGCCCACCCTTTAGCGGGAGGGCCTTTTACGAGCAGTACTTC. Translated, it gives CASSPPFSGRAFYEQYF.

For the CDR3, the DNA is TGTGCCAGCTCATATCAGCTAGACACTGAAGCTTTCTTT. Residues: CASSYQLDTEAFF. The chain couples TRBV18 to TRBJ1-1; D is unresolved. From germline, CDR1 is KGHSH and CDR2 LQKENI. This CDR3 comprises 13 residues. The germline V and J ends were trimmed by 5 bases and 3 bases, with 10 bases remaining between them.

The V gene is TRBV5-1, the J gene TRBJ1-2; 9 positions agree with TRBD1. This CDR3 is built from 14 residues. V lost 4 bases and J lost 3; bases outside the gene matches: 4. Germline V gene data show CDR1 as SGHRS and CDR2 as YFSETQ. DNA of the CDR3: TGCGCCAGCAGCCGGGACAGGGAGTACTATGGCTACACCTTC. Its translation is CASSRDREYYGYTF.

The chain links TRBV5-6 to TRBJ1-4; D unclear. Germline CDR1 SGHDT, CDR2 YYEEEE. This CDR3 is 14 amino acids long. The V end lost 0 bases, the J end lost 2 bases, and 5 bases lay between the germline ends. The CDR3 region has the DNA TGTGCCAGCAGCTTGGGTCTTACTAATGAAAAACTGTTTTTT. Its protein product is CASSLGLTNEKLFF.

V usage is TRBV11-2 and J usage is TRBJ2-1; TRBD2 might be the D (5 bases). CDR1 and CDR2 from the germline V gene are SGHAT and FQNNGV. This CDR3 comprises 16 residues. V was shortened by 4 bases and J by 7 bases, with 20 bases between the two germline ends. DNA of the CDR3: TGTGCCAGCAGCTCCCGACGGGGTGGGATCGGAAATGAGCAGTTCTTC. Amino acids: CASSSRRGGIGNEQFF.